Listed below are T cell receptor beta chains from one sample, sequenced in a study of OX40 agonist ivuxolimab in advanced cancers. Libraries were prepared by immunoSEQ multiplex PCR; TCRdb keeps only in-frame clonotypes and omits some of them. The repertoire has tens of thousands of clones, 90% of them found once; the top ten carry around a quarter. This specimen was CD4+ or CD8+ T cells sorted from blood, taken in a trial of the OX40 agonist ivuxolimab. These receptors all stem from an adult with an advanced solid tumor such as melanoma, head and neck, liver or kidney cancer. Both conserved end residues are part of each CDR3. Fields, in order: D gene, J gene, clone size, V gene, CDR3 protein, CDR3 DNA. A D gene is named only where the DNA matches it firmly. A row's size may be missing; if present it is once, few, many or a size class.

>TRBD2|TRBJ2-3|NA|TRBV5-6
CASSSPGLAGEDTQYF
TGTGCCAGCAGCTCTCCGGGACTAGCGGGAGAGGATACGCAGTATTTT
>NA|TRBJ1-1|NA|TRBV9
CASSVGGTEAFF
TGTGCCAGCAGCGTAGGAGGAACTGAAGCTTTCTTT
>NA|TRBJ2-7|NA|TRBV27
CASKPLAEPYEQYF
TGTGCCAGCAAACCCCTCGCAGAACCCTACGAGCAGTACTTC
>NA|TRBJ2-7|NA|TRBV9
CASSVGAGGGNEQYF
TGTGCCAGCAGCGTAGGGGCTGGGGGCGGGAACGAGCAGTACTTC
>NA|TRBJ2-1|NA|TRBV19
CASSISLVTEQFF
TGTGCCAGTAGCATATCACTAGTCACCGAGCAGTTCTTC
>TRBD2|TRBJ2-3|once|TRBV9
CASSVETSGTSGDTQYF
TGTGCCAGCAGCGTAGAGACTAGCGGGACTAGTGGAGATACGCAGTATTTT
>TRBD2|TRBJ2-5|NA|TRBV5-1
CASSWAVTGGEETQYF
TGCGCCAGCAGCTGGGCCGTTACGGGAGGCGAAGAGACCCAGTACTTC
>NA|TRBJ2-1|once|TRBV5-1
CASSLGGYDEQFF
TGCGCCAGCAGCTTGGGGGGATACGATGAGCAGTTCTTC
>TRBD2|TRBJ2-7|NA|TRBV19
CASRWDSGSDYEQYF
TGTGCCAGTAGGTGGGATAGCGGGAGCGACTACGAGCAGTACTTC
>TRBD2|TRBJ2-1|NA|TRBV27
CASSFVLAGGHNEQFF
TGTGCCAGCAGTTTCGTCCTAGCGGGGGGGCACAATGAGCAGTTCTTC
>TRBD2|TRBJ2-1|once|TRBV30
CAWTLAGGHNEQFF
TGTGCCTGGACGCTAGCGGGGGGACACAATGAGCAGTTCTTC
>TRBD1|TRBJ1-2|NA|TRBV2
CASTLGQGNYGYTF
TGTGCCAGCACCCTAGGACAGGGGAACTATGGCTACACCTTC
>NA|TRBJ2-2|NA|TRBV2
CASGMGAQNTGELFF
TGTGCCAGCGGGATGGGGGCGCAGAACACCGGGGAGCTGTTTTTT
>NA|TRBJ1-1|NA|TRBV5-1
CASSLPFQGMNTEAFF
TGCGCCAGCAGCCTGCCTTTCCAGGGGATGAACACTGAAGCTTTCTTT
>NA|TRBJ1-6|NA|TRBV27
CASSLQGGNSPLHF
TGTGCCAGCAGCCTGCAGGGAGGTAATTCACCCCTCCACTTT
>NA|TRBJ2-7|NA|TRBV6-1
CASSQLYGSYEQYF
TGTGCCAGCAGTCAACTCTATGGGTCCTACGAGCAGTACTTC
>TRBD2|TRBJ2-3|NA|TRBV5-1
CASSSPSGLAGGVGTDTQYF
TGCGCCAGCAGCTCCCCCAGCGGACTAGCGGGAGGTGTAGGCACAGATACGCAGTATTTT
>NA|TRBJ2-5|NA|TRBV4-3
CASSQDGGLQETQYF
TGCGCCAGCAGCCAAGATGGCGGACTCCAAGAGACCCAGTACTTC
>NA|TRBJ2-3|NA|TRBV27
CASSSRLGGSTDTQYF
TGTGCCAGCAGCTCACGCCTTGGGGGATCCACAGATACGCAGTATTTT
>TRBD2|TRBJ2-3|NA|TRBV13
CASSGTSGGITDTQYF
TGTGCCAGCAGCGGCACTAGCGGGGGCATCACAGATACGCAGTATTTT
>NA|TRBJ2-7|NA|TRBV7-9
CASSLPEASSYEQYF
TGTGCCAGCAGCCTCCCGGAGGCGAGCTCCTACGAGCAGTACTTC
>NA|TRBJ2-7|NA|TRBV9
CASSSGTAPSYEQYF
TGTGCCAGCAGCTCCGGGACCGCGCCTTCCTACGAGCAGTACTTC
>TRBD2|TRBJ2-7|NA|TRBV7-9
CASSSASGRSYEQYF
TGTGCCAGCAGCTCCGCTAGCGGGAGGTCCTACGAGCAGTACTTC
>NA|TRBJ2-7|NA|TRBV5-6
CASSPWRDIETYEQYF
TGTGCCAGCAGCCCCTGGAGGGACATTGAGACCTACGAGCAGTACTTC
>NA|TRBJ1-1|few|TRBV19
CASMYREAFF
TGTGCCAGTATGTACAGGGAAGCTTTCTTT
>TRBD1|TRBJ1-2|few|TRBV5-1
CASSLPDRLDGYTF
TGCGCCAGCAGCTTGCCGGACAGGCTAGATGGCTACACCTTC
>NA|TRBJ1-2|NA|TRBV9
CASSVEDNYGYTF
TGTGCCAGCAGCGTAGAGGACAACTATGGCTACACCTTC
>NA|TRBJ2-3|once|TRBV28
CASSPPGAHPQYF
TGTGCCAGCAGTCCCCCAGGGGCGCATCCGCAGTATTTT
>NA|TRBJ2-2|NA|TRBV4-1
CASSQKGITGELFF
TGCGCCAGCAGCCAAAAAGGAATTACCGGGGAGCTGTTTTTT
>NA|TRBJ2-5|NA|TRBV14
CASSQEVAQKGETQYF
TGTGCCAGCAGCCAAGAAGTAGCGCAAAAAGGAGAGACCCAGTACTTC
>TRBD2|TRBJ2-7|NA|TRBV27
CASSLSRLAGLSYEQYF
TGTGCCAGCAGTTTATCTCGACTAGCGGGACTCTCCTACGAGCAGTACTTC
>NA|TRBJ2-7|NA|TRBV2
CASSFRGTYEQYF
TGTGCCAGCAGCTTCCGGGGGACCTACGAGCAGTACTTC
>NA|TRBJ1-1|NA|TRBV11-1
CASSPDWNTEAFF
TGTGCCAGCAGCCCGGACTGGAACACTGAAGCTTTCTTT
>NA|TRBJ1-1|NA|TRBV10-1
CASSEWTRPAFF
TGCGCCAGCAGTGAGTGGACCCGCCCAGCTTTCTTT
>TRBD2|TRBJ2-5|NA|TRBV27
CASSSSGRGETQYF
TGTGCCAGCAGTTCTAGCGGGAGAGGGGAGACCCAGTACTTC
>NA|TRBJ2-7|NA|TRBV5-1
CASSLERQDPYEQYF
TGCGCCAGCAGCTTGGAAAGACAGGACCCCTACGAGCAGTACTTC
>TRBD1|TRBJ1-5|NA|TRBV5-6
CASSSGQTYSNQPQHF
TGTGCCAGCAGCTCGGGACAGACTTATAGCAATCAGCCCCAGCATTTT